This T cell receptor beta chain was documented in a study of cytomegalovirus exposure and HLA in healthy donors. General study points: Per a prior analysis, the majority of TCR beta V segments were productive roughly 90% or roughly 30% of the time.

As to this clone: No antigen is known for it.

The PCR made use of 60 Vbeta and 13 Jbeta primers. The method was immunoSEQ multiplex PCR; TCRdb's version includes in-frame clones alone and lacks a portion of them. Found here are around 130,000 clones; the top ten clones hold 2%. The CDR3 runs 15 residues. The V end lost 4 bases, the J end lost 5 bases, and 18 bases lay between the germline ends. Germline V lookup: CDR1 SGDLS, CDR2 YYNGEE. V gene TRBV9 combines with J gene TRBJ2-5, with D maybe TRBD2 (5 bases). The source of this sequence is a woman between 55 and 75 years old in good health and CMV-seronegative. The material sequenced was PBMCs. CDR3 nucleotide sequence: TGTGCCAGCAGCTCCCGTGGCGAAGGCGGGGAGACCCAGTACTTC. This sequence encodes CASSSRGEGGETQYF.